This T cell receptor beta chain was obtained from a study of PD-1 blockade in classical Hodgkin lymphoma. Study-wide background: It was nivolumab at 3 mg/kg, given intravenously every 2 weeks, that patients received.

The V end lost 5 bases, the J end lost 8 bases, and 13 bases lay between the germline ends. Germline lookup yields CDR1 SQVTM and CDR2 ANQGSEA. This CDR3 region has 12 residues. As for this clone: Its specificity is not known.

Clones were read by immunoSEQ multiplex PCR, and TCRdb kept only the in-frame ones, dropping some. In the table there are about 41,000 clones, 55% to 70% of which are singletons. Time point in this sample: cycle 4 day 1 (C4D1), after about 6 weeks of nivolumab. Exposure to brentuximab vedotin varied, and each patient had relapsed following autologous stem cell transplantation. The study's findings and limits: Reported findings placed baseline TCR diversity lower in newly diagnosed patients (compared with healthy donors).

This receptor was taken from a human donor with classical Hodgkin lymphoma. This specimen consisted of peripheral blood mononuclear cells (PBMCs), obtained before the fourth cycle of nivolumab. The chain carries TRBV29-1 and TRBJ2-1; D ambiguous. The CDR3 sequence: CSVTNLPHEQFF. The CDR3 DNA follows: TGCAGCGTTACAAACCTTCCCCATGAGCAGTTCTTC.